This T cell receptor (beta chain) came from a study of blood T cell repertoires in COVID-19. On the study more broadly: Samples came from the United States, Italy and Spain, spanning acute and convalescent COVID-19. T cells, B-cell-depleted T cells, or PBMCs supplied cDNA or gDNA.

Sequencing was performed with immunoSEQ multiplex PCR; in TCRdb, only in-frame clones are kept and a portion is missing. The sample carries fewer than 250,000 clones, about 90% recorded once. The length of the CDR3 is 15 residues. Germline CDR1 is KGHDR and CDR2 is SFDVKD. V lost 6 bases, J lost 6 bases, and 16 bases lay in between. Sequencing was carried out using peripheral blood. J is TRBJ2-2 and V is TRBV24-1; TRBD1 is a possible D gene (6 bases). The TCR was taken from a man in his thirties or forties with acute or convalescent COVID-19. The CDR3 nucleotides are TGTGCCACCAGTACAGTCCAGCAGGGGTCCGGGGAGCTGTTTTTT. This gives the protein CATSTVQQGSGELFF.